The next 27 T cell receptor beta chains were all read from a single sample in a study of identical twins. Using its own MiXCR run on the 5' RACE reads, TCRdb lists one record per CDR3 protein. The sample has more than 1.5 million distinct CDR3 sequences, 32% seen once. Sequencing was done on a sample of cord blood. Receptors were obtained from a newborn girl in good health.

This clonotype was detected ten times or more. The genes are TRBV10-3 and TRBJ1-5, with TRBD1 as a possible D gene (5 bases). The CDR3 is 14 residues long. Per the germline V gene, CDR1 is ENHRY and CDR2 is SYGVKD. V shed 3 bases and J shed 4 bases, with 10 bases lying between them. CDR3 loop: CAISDRANNQPQHF. In DNA form, the CDR3 reads TGTGCCATCAGTGACAGGGCTAATAATCAGCCCCAGCATTTT.

The chain recombines TRBV7-2 with TRBJ2-3; 11 nucleotides line up with TRBD2. J lost 4 bases, V lost 1 base, and 16 bases had no gene match. The germline V gene encodes CDR1 SGHTA and CDR2 FQGNSA. The CDR3 covers 20 residues. CDR3 DNA: TGTGCCAGCAGCTTAGTAGGGCAAGTTCTAGCGGGAGGTAGCGCAGATACGCAGTATTTT. As protein: CASSLVGQVLAGGSADTQYF. Full variable domain (rest looked up from reference TRBV7-2 and TRBJ2-3): GAGVSQSPSNKVTEKGKDVELRCDPISGHTALYWYRQSLGQGLEFLIYFQGNSAPDKSGLPSDRFSAERTGGSVSTLTIQRTQQEDSAVYLCASSLVGQVLAGGSADTQYFGPGTRLTVL.

This chain joins TRBV6-5 and TRBJ2-7, with 7 bases fitting TRBD1. The germline V gene has CDR1 MNHEY and CDR2 SVGAGI. This CDR3 is built from 14 residues. J was trimmed by 3 bases and V by 4 bases; bases with no gene match: 6. CDR3 loop: CASSSQGSNYEQYF. The CDR3 coding sequence is TGTGCCAGCAGTTCACAGGGGAGTAACTACGAGCAGTACTTC.

This clonotype was detected only a few times. The rearrangement joins TRBV25-1 to TRBJ2-3; 12 bases line up with TRBD2. The germline CDR1 and CDR2 sequences are MGHDK and SYGVNS. The V gene end was trimmed by 8 bases and the J gene end by 7 bases; junction bases not matched to a gene: 4. The CDR3 has 13 residues. The DNA for the CDR3 is TGTGCCAGCGGGACTAGCGGGCAATATACGCAGTATTTT. Translation gives CASGTSGQYTQYF.

This chain uses TRBV7-2 with TRBJ2-3, with 8 bases matching TRBD2. Germline V gene sequence: CDR1 SGHTA, CDR2 FQGNSA. The CDR3 covers 18 residues. V lost 1 base, J lost 0 bases, and 9 bases stayed unmatched. CDR3 DNA sequence: TGTGCCAGCAGCTTAGAATCGGGACTAGGAAGGAGCACAGATACGCAGTATTTT. Residues: CASSLESGLGRSTDTQYF.

The chain joins TRBV4-2 to TRBJ2-5; the D gene is possibly TRBD2 (6 bases). The germline V and J ends were trimmed by 4 bases and 3 bases, with 24 bases remaining between them. The CDR3 covers 18 residues. Germline V lookup: CDR1 LGHNA, CDR2 YNFKEQ. The CDR3 DNA reads TGTGCCAGCAGCCGGCCCCAAGTTTGCGGGAACCCCGAAGAGACCCAGTACTTC. Its translation is CASSRPQVCGNPEETQYF.

This chain joins TRBV27 and TRBJ2-3, with 9 bases that match TRBD2. The V gene end was trimmed by 4 bases and the J gene end by 1 base; junction bases not matched to a gene: 6. CDR1 and CDR2 (germline): MNHEY, SMNVEV (reference sequence). The CDR3 is 16 residues long. CDR3 in amino acids: CASSSPIAGGTDTQYF. The CDR3 DNA is TGTGCCAGCAGTTCACCGATAGCGGGAGGCACAGATACGCAGTATTTT.

The chain is built from TRBV6-1 and TRBJ1-6; 10 nucleotides match TRBD1. Germline trimming cut 6 bases from V and 10 bases from J; bases unmatched to any gene: 0. This CDR3 comprises 12 residues. The germline gives CDR1 MNHNS, CDR2 SASEGT. In nucleotides, the CDR3 is TGTGCCAGCAGGACAGGGGGCTCACCCCTCCACTTT. Translating it yields CASRTGGSPLHF.

This chain connects TRBV2 to TRBJ2-3; a weak D match, TRBD2 (5 bases). The germline CDR1 and CDR2 sequences are SNHLY and FYNNEI. The V gene lost 6 bases and the J gene lost 2 bases, with 12 bases spanning the gap. The CDR3 loop spans 14 amino acids. The CDR3 region is CASSRGLLTDTQYF. CDR3 sequence (DNA): TGTGCCAGCAGCCGCGGACTTCTCACAGATACGCAGTATTTT.

The chain recombines TRBV19 with TRBJ2-5; D uncertain. The germline V and J ends were trimmed by 7 bases and 2 bases, with 14 bases remaining between them. The CDR3 length is 14 residues. CDR1 and CDR2 from the germline V gene are LNHDA and SQIVND (reference sequence). DNA of the CDR3: TGTGCCAGTAAAGCCCTGGCAGGTCAAGAGACCCAGTACTTC. The encoded protein is CASKALAGQETQYF.

This clonotype was seen a handful of times. The V and J genes are TRBV4-2 and TRBJ1-1; the match to TRBD1 covers 7 bases. CDR3 length: 15 residues. V lost 2 bases to trimming and J lost 1 base; unmatched junction nucleotides: 4. The germline gives CDR1 LGHNA, CDR2 YNFKEQ. CDR3 coding DNA: TGTGCCAGCAGCCAAACCGGGACAGCGAACACTGAAGCTTTCTTT. Residues: CASSQTGTANTEAFF.

In its sample, this clonotype was seen many times. The rearrangement links TRBV29-1 to TRBJ2-1, with 7 bases fitting TRBD2. The length of the CDR3 is 14 residues. The junction had 8 bases not matched to a gene; V was cut back by 4 bases and J by 5 bases. Looked up from germline, CDR1 is SQVTM and CDR2 is ANQGSEA. CDR3 coding DNA: TGCAGCGTTGGCCGCGGGAGTACCCACAATGAGCAGTTCTTC. Protein: CSVGRGSTHNEQFF.

This clonotype was detected ten times or more. The rearrangement uses TRBV18 and TRBJ2-3, with D possibly being TRBD2 (5 bases). The CDR3 spans 15 residues. Germline V gives CDR1 KGHSH, CDR2 LQKENI. V was shortened by 8 bases and J by 1 base, with 16 bases between the two germline ends. This chain's CDR3 is CASSPRRGRTDTQYF. In DNA, the CDR3 is TGTGCCAGCAGCCCGCGACGAGGGCGCACAGATACGCAGTATTTT. The full variable domain, completed using reference TRBV18 and TRBJ2-3, is NAGVMQNPRHLVRRRGQEARLRCSPMKGHSHVYWYRQLPEEGLKFMVYLQKENIIDESGMPKERFSAEFPKEGPSILRIQQVVRGDSAAYFCASSPRRGRTDTQYFGPGTRLTVL.

This chain connects TRBV2 to TRBJ2-7, with a tentative D call TRBD2 (6 bases). Trimming removed 3 bases at V and 9 bases at J, with 9 bases between. CDR3 size: 11 residues. CDR1 SNHLY and CDR2 FYNNEI come from the germline V gene. CDR3 sequence (DNA): TGTGCCAGCAGTGAGACTAGTCGGCAGTACTTC. This translates into CASSETSRQYF.

V and J are TRBV12-3 or TRBV12-4 and TRBJ2-7; 9 bases line up with TRBD2. The CDR3 consists of 11 residues. The junction had 3 bases not matched to a gene; V was cut back by 3 bases and J by 12 bases. The chain's CDR3 is CASSLGLAAYF. The CDR3 DNA follows: TGTGCCAGCAGTTTGGGACTAGCCGCGTACTTC.

The chain recombines TRBV20-1 with TRBJ1-5, with D uncertain. The CDR3 length is 15 residues. CDR1 and CDR2 from the germline V gene are DFQATT and SNEGSKA (reference sequence). Trimming stripped 0 bases from V and 1 base from J, with 10 bases between. The CDR3 reads CSARDYRRSNQPQHF. CDR3 nucleotide sequence: TGCAGTGCTAGAGATTATCGGCGGAGCAATCAGCCCCAGCATTTT.

This clonotype turned up a few times. The chain employs TRBV6-6 and TRBJ1-4; D might be TRBD1 (5 bases). Trimming pared 4 bases from V and 0 bases from J, leaving 12 bases between. CDR1 is MNHNY and CDR2 is SVGAGI in the germline V gene (reference sequence). CDR3 length: 16 amino acids. The CDR3 coding sequence is TGTGCCAGCAGTTCCACAAGGGGAGCAACTAATGAAAAACTGTTTTTT. This translates into CASSSTRGATNEKLFF.

On this clonotype itself: A read error is possible here, since a much larger clone lies one base away. The chain is built from TRBV4-2 and TRBJ2-1; TRBD1 matches at 10 bases. The CDR3 has 15 amino acids. The ends lost 4 bases at V and 10 bases at J; junction bases unmatched: 10. Germline assignment: CDR1 LGHNA and CDR2 YNFKEQ. The CDR3 reads CASSLGTGDTYEQFF. CDR3 coding DNA: TGTGCCAGCAGCCTCGGGACAGGGGACACCTACGAGCAGTTCTTC.

The chain combines TRBV4-2 with TRBJ2-3; 9 nucleotides align to TRBD2. From germline, CDR1 is LGHNA and CDR2 YNFKEQ. V lost 1 base and J lost 0; bases outside the gene matches: 5. This CDR3 comprises 17 residues. CDR3 region: CASSQVWREGSTDTQYF. Here the CDR3 DNA reads TGTGCCAGCAGCCAAGTATGGCGGGAGGGCAGCACAGATACGCAGTATTTT.

The chain links TRBV20-1 to TRBJ2-3, with 12 bases lining up with TRBD2. The CDR3 has 13 residues. Germline CDR1 and CDR2: DFQATT and SNEGSKA (reference sequence). Trimming removed 6 bases from V and 9 bases from J; junction bases left unmatched: 7. CDR3 region: CSAPLAGGPTQYF. The CDR3 DNA follows: TGCAGTGCACCCCTAGCGGGGGGGCCCACGCAGTATTTT.

The CDR3 coding sequence is TGTGCCAGCAGCCCAGTGGGGACAGGGTATTACGAGCAGTACTTC. Amino acid sequence: CASSPVGTGYYEQYF. This chain links TRBV28 with TRBJ2-7; 9 bases are shared with TRBD1. The germline CDR1 and CDR2 sequences are MDHEN and SYDVKM. V was pared by 6 bases and J by 4 bases, with 10 bases of the junction left unmatched. This CDR3 is built from 15 residues.

CDR3 sequence: CASSQDTDRNTGELFF. CDR3 nucleotides: TGTGCCAGCAGCCAAGATACGGACAGGAACACCGGGGAGCTGTTTTTT. This chain connects TRBV4-2 to TRBJ2-2, with a possible D match to TRBD1 (6 bases). CDR1 is LGHNA, CDR2 YNFKEQ, per germline. The CDR3 sequence is 16 residues long. Trimming took off 0 bases at V and 1 base at J, with 9 bases between the two ends.

V usage is TRBV5-1 and J usage is TRBJ2-4; D call uncertain. V lost 4 bases and J lost 4, with 27 bases in between. The CDR3 totals 19 residues. Germline CDR1 SGHRS, CDR2 YFSETQ. CDR3 loop: CASSLRAAGRLSGKNIQYF. CDR3 sequence (DNA): TGCGCCAGCAGCCTCCGGGCCGCTGGCCGCCTTTCTGGAAAAAACATTCAGTACTTC.

This clonotype came up a few times. The J gene is TRBJ2-1, the V gene TRBV7-2; TRBD2 agrees at 8 bases. Trimming removed 7 bases from V and 7 bases from J; junction bases left unmatched: 12. Germline V lookup: CDR1 SGHTA, CDR2 FQGNSA. The CDR3 is 15 residues long. This chain's CDR3 is CASTLQAGAGNEQFF. In DNA, the CDR3 is TGTGCCAGCACCCTACAAGCGGGAGCTGGGAATGAGCAGTTCTTC.

The chain uses TRBV20-1 and TRBJ1-5; 7 bases match TRBD1. The V gene's germline CDR1 is DFQATT and CDR2 SNEGSKA (reference sequence). The trim removed 3 bases at V and 5 bases at J, leaving 7 bases unmatched. This CDR3 has 14 residues. The CDR3 here is CSARAGGRDQPQHF. The CDR3 DNA follows: TGCAGTGCTAGGGCAGGGGGTAGGGATCAGCCCCAGCATTTT.

The V and J genes are TRBV12-3 or TRBV12-4 and TRBJ2-1; possible D gene TRBD2, 6 bases. The V end was cut by 7 bases, the J end by 1 base, with 14 bases between. This CDR3 spans 15 amino acids. The CDR3, as DNA: TGTGCCAGCACCTCCCTGGGGGGATCCTACAATGAGCAGTTCTTC. Protein sequence: CASTSLGGSYNEQFF.

The chain has TRBV5-1 and TRBJ2-3; D is ambiguous. Germline V gives CDR1 SGHRS, CDR2 YFSETQ. V gave up 0 bases and J gave up 0 bases, with 11 bases separating them. The CDR3 spans 16 residues. Written as DNA, the CDR3 is TGCGCCAGCAGCTTGGCTCTAGACCCTAGCACAGATACGCAGTATTTT. It yields the protein CASSLALDPSTDTQYF.